This T cell receptor beta chain was found in a study of early T cells in non-severe SARS-CoV-2 infection. TCRdb independently ran MiXCR on the 5' RACE reads; one entry per CDR3 protein. The sample comprises around 66,000 distinct CDR3 sequences, around 13% of which are singletons, and roughly 8.3% rests with the top ten. This clonotype was seen repeatedly, ten times or more. The V and J ends lost 6 bases and 0 bases respectively, with 11 bases between them. Germline assignment: CDR1 DFQATT and CDR2 SNEGSKA (reference sequence). The CDR3 consists of 14 residues. Sequencing was carried out using whole blood. The TCR originated in an adult who was a healthcare worker with PCR-confirmed SARS-CoV-2 infection or an uninfected control (not recorded which). V usage is TRBV20-1 and J usage is TRBJ2-2; unclear D gene. The CDR3 region is CSATRATNTGELFF. The CDR3 DNA follows: TGCAGTGCGACTCGCGCGACGAACACCGGGGAGCTGTTTTTT.